The 26 T cell receptor beta chains reported below all come from one sample, sequenced in a study of control samples from healthy donors and cancer patients. Measured with immunoSEQ multiplex PCR; TCRdb has only the in-frame clones, and not every one. The data show 150,000 to 200,000 clones, around 90% seen once. Sequenced sample: blood. These receptors all come from a woman aged 50 to 60 in good health.

The chain links TRBV18 to TRBJ2-3; the match to TRBD2 covers 11 bases. The CDR3 is 16 residues long. Per the germline V gene, CDR1 is KGHSH and CDR2 is LQKENI. V shed 3 bases, J shed 5 bases, and the junction held 7 bases outside the gene matches. The CDR3 region is CASSPRTSGGVDTQYF. The CDR3 DNA reads as TGTGCCAGCTCACCTCGCACTAGCGGGGGTGTAGATACGCAGTATTTT. Supplemented by reference TRBV18 and TRBJ2-3, the full variable domain reads NAGVMQNPRHLVRRRGQEARLRCSPMKGHSHVYWYRQLPEEGLKFMVYLQKENIIDESGMPKERFSAEFPKEGPSILRIQQVVRGDSAAYFCASSPRTSGGVDTQYFGPGTRLTVL.

This clone appeared a few times. The chain links TRBV9 to TRBJ2-2; D tentatively reads TRBD1 or TRBD2 (5 bases each). In germline, CDR1 is SGDLS, CDR2 YYNGEE. V lost 1 base and J lost 2, with 15 bases in between. This CDR3 has 17 amino acids. The CDR3 reads CASSVPQGEGNTGELFF. In nucleotides, the CDR3 is TGTGCCAGCAGCGTACCCCAGGGAGAGGGAAACACCGGGGAGCTGTTTTTT.

CDR3 sequence reads: CASSQLGLARGDTQYF. The CDR3 DNA follows: TGTGCCAGCAGCCAACTAGGACTAGCGAGAGGAGATACGCAGTATTTT. The gene calls are TRBV3-1 (or the pseudogene TRBV3-2) and TRBJ2-3; 9 nucleotides match TRBD2. The germline gives CDR1 LGHDT, CDR2 YNNKEL (reference sequence). The CDR3 is 16 residues long. V shed 2 bases and J 5 bases; nucleotides not matched to a gene: 8.

The chain is built from TRBV19 and TRBJ2-2; 12 positions agree with TRBD2. The CDR3 spans 15 residues. Germline V gene data show CDR1 as LNHDA and CDR2 as SQIVND (reference sequence). The J segment lost 6 bases and the V segment lost 8 bases, leaving 7 bases of the junction unmatched. CDR3 sequence: CASRGLAGRPGELFF. CDR3 DNA: TGTGCCAGTCGAGGACTAGCGGGAAGGCCCGGGGAGCTGTTTTTT. Full variable domain (remainder filled in from reference TRBV19 and TRBJ2-2): DGGITQSPKYLFRKEGQNVTLSCEQNLNHDAMYWYRQDPGQGLRLIYYSQIVNDFQKGDIAEGYSVSREKKESFPLTVTSAQKNPTAFYLCASRGLAGRPGELFFGEGSRLTVL.

The chain uses TRBV19 and TRBJ1-2, with 11 bases matching TRBD1. Germline V gene sequence: CDR1 LNHDA, CDR2 SQIVND (reference sequence). J was trimmed by 3 bases and V by 9 bases; bases with no gene match: 6. The CDR3 contains 14 residues. The CDR3 sequence is CASRLGQGDYGYTF. The CDR3 bases are TGTGCCAGCCGTCTGGGACAGGGGGACTATGGCTACACCTTC.

This chain uses TRBV9 with TRBJ1-6; possibly TRBD1 for D (5 bases). The germline V gene has CDR1 SGDLS and CDR2 YYNGEE. The CDR3 consists of 14 residues. Deletions cut 0 bases from V and 10 bases from J, with 11 bases between. The CDR3 DNA is TGTGCCAGCAGCGTAGCAGGGATAGGCTCACCCCTCCACTTT. Translated, it gives CASSVAGIGSPLHF.

J is TRBJ1-5 and V is TRBV28; D is ambiguous. In germline, CDR1 is MDHEN, CDR2 SYDVKM. With 6 bases removed from V and 11 bases from J, the gap between germline ends came to 14 bases. The CDR3 is 12 amino acids. The CDR3 spells CASSPPRAAQHF. CDR3 DNA: TGTGCCAGCAGCCCACCTCGTGCGGCCCAGCATTTT.

The chain carries TRBV6-5 and TRBJ2-2; D gene unclear. The CDR3 sequence is 15 residues long. Germline CDR1 reads MNHEY; CDR2 reads SVGAGI. Trimming removed 2 bases at V and 6 bases at J, with 13 bases between. CDR3 loop: CASSYAREFAGELFF. The CDR3 bases are TGTGCCAGCAGTTACGCCCGTGAGTTCGCCGGGGAGCTGTTTTTT.

This clone was detected once. The rearrangement joins TRBV7-3 to TRBJ2-1; the D gene could be TRBD1 or TRBD2 (7 bases each). Germline CDR1 SGHTA, CDR2 FQGTGA. This CDR3 region has 14 residues. V lost 5 bases and J lost 7, with 15 bases in between. The DNA for the CDR3 is TGTGCCAGCAGCCCCCCAGGGGGGGGTAATGAGCAGTTCTTC. This translates into CASSPPGGGNEQFF.

This chain links TRBV30 with TRBJ2-7, with D maybe TRBD2 (5 bases). CDR1 is GTSNPN and CDR2 is SVGIG in the germline V gene (reference sequence). V lost 0 bases and J 3 bases, leaving 9 bases between the germline ends. CDR3 length equals 13 residues. The CDR3 nucleotides read TGTGCCTGGAGTGTAAGTCGGGACTACGAGCAGTACTTC. Translating it yields CAWSVSRDYEQYF. Full variable domain (missing parts from reference TRBV30 and TRBJ2-7): SQTIHQWPATLVQPVGSPLSLECTVEGTSNPNLYWYRQAAGRGLQLLFYSVGIGQISSEVPQNLSASRPQDRQFILSSKKLLLSDSGFYLCAWSVSRDYEQYFGPGTRLTVT.

This clone was found once. As DNA, the CDR3 is TGCAGCGTTGGGACAGTTCCTGGCTACACCTTC. Encoded protein: CSVGTVPGYTF. The chain uses TRBV29-1 and TRBJ1-2, with D tentatively TRBD1 (6 bases). Per germline, CDR1 SQVTM and CDR2 ANQGSEA. Trimming stripped 4 bases from V and 7 bases from J, with 10 bases between. The CDR3 extends over 11 amino acids.

V and J are TRBV6-5 and TRBJ2-1, with 8 bases aligning to TRBD2. The CDR3 length is 16 residues. Germline lookup yields CDR1 MNHEY and CDR2 SVGAGI. V shed 4 bases, J shed 9 bases, and the junction held 14 bases outside the gene matches. The CDR3 spells CASSFEHSGTSVEQFF. CDR3 nucleotide sequence: TGTGCCAGCAGTTTCGAACATAGCGGGACGTCGGTTGAGCAGTTCTTC.

The V and J genes are TRBV7-3 and TRBJ1-6, with no clear D. CDR3 size: 13 residues. Deletions cut 5 bases from V and 4 bases from J, with 6 bases between. The germline V gene encodes CDR1 SGHTA and CDR2 FQGTGA. The CDR3 sequence is CASSQDYNSPLHF. DNA for the CDR3: TGTGCCAGCAGCCAAGATTATAATTCACCCCTCCACTTT.

The chain is built from TRBV9 and TRBJ1-1; D call uncertain. CDR3 length: 14 residues. CDR1 and CDR2 from the germline V gene are SGDLS and YYNGEE. Trimming took off 0 bases at V and 5 bases at J, with 11 bases between the two ends. The CDR3 region has the DNA TGTGCCAGCAGCGTAGGTTCGGGGAAGACTGAAGCTTTCTTT. Its translation: CASSVGSGKTEAFF.

As regards this clone: A read error may produce the germline difference seen at one junction end. This sequence joins TRBV3-1 (or the pseudogene TRBV3-2) and TRBJ1-3, with 7 bases aligning to TRBD1. CDR3 length equals 14 residues. Looked up from germline, CDR1 is LGHDT and CDR2 is YNNKEL (reference sequence). The CDR3 reads CASSQDRGRKHHIF. The CDR3 nucleotides read TGTGCCAGCAGCCAAGACAGGGGGAGGAAACACCATATATTT.

This chain links TRBV7-9 with TRBJ1-1; D unclear. Trimming stripped 1 base from V and 10 bases from J, with 13 bases between. The CDR3 consists of 13 residues. Germline-derived CDR1 and CDR2 are SEHNR and FQNEAQ (reference sequence). The CDR3, as DNA: TGTGCCAGCAGCTTAGACGGACGGCTGAGAGCTTTCTTT. Protein: CASSLDGRLRAFF.

The rearrangement uses TRBV6-2 or TRBV6-3 and TRBJ2-3; D call uncertain. Germline CDR1 reads MNHEY; CDR2 reads SVGEGT. The germline V and J ends were trimmed by 0 bases and 3 bases, with 7 bases remaining between them. This CDR3 is built from 14 residues. CDR3 DNA sequence: TGTGCCAGCAGTTACTCCGAAATGACAGATACGCAGTATTTT. It translates to CASSYSEMTDTQYF.

CDR3 amino acids: CASSLAMDNTYEQYF. The DNA of the CDR3 is TGTGCCAGCAGCTTAGCTATGGACAACACCTACGAGCAGTACTTC. The chain joins TRBV11-2 to TRBJ2-7; tentative D call: TRBD1 (5 bases). From germline, CDR1 is SGHAT and CDR2 FQNNGV. The CDR3 spans 15 residues. Trimming removed 1 base from V and 2 bases from J, with 12 bases in between.

This clone was counted once. The CDR3 reads CASSLGRISYEQYF. The CDR3 DNA is TGTGCCAGCAGCTTGGGACGCATATCCTACGAGCAGTACTTC. This chain connects TRBV5-8 to TRBJ2-7; no clear D gene. This CDR3 is built from 14 residues. Germline V CDR1 and CDR2: SGHTS, YDEGEE. V lost 0 bases, J lost 1 base, and 8 bases lay in between.

The chain employs TRBV28 and TRBJ1-2, with D hard to call. The CDR3 has 12 residues. V shed 6 bases and J shed 5 bases, with 10 bases lying between them. Germline V gene sequence: CDR1 MDHEN, CDR2 SYDVKM. CDR3 coding DNA: TGTGCCAGCAGCTCCCCCGAATATGGCTACACCTTC. Protein sequence: CASSSPEYGYTF.

The CDR3 nucleotides read TGTGCCAGCAGTTCAAGGGGACCCTTAGGCTACACCTTC. It yields the protein CASSSRGPLGYTF. This chain joins TRBV12-3 or TRBV12-4 and TRBJ1-2; D is possibly TRBD1 (5 bases). The V end was cut by 4 bases, the J end by 8 bases, with 14 bases between. This CDR3 comprises 13 residues.

The rearrangement links TRBV7-2 to TRBJ2-7, with 8 bases that match TRBD1. CDR1 and CDR2 (germline): SGHTA, FQGNSA. The V segment lost 1 base and the J segment 0 bases; nucleotides outside the gene matches: 2. This CDR3 has 15 amino acids. Here the CDR3 reads CASSLVGQGSYEQYF. The CDR3 DNA reads TGTGCCAGCAGCTTAGTAGGACAGGGCTCCTACGAGCAGTACTTC. Drawing the rest from reference TRBV7-2 and TRBJ2-7, the complete variable domain is GAGVSQSPSNKVTEKGKDVELRCDPISGHTALYWYRQSLGQGLEFLIYFQGNSAPDKSGLPSDRFSAERTGGSVSTLTIQRTQQEDSAVYLCASSLVGQGSYEQYFGPGTRLTVT.

This clone was counted between two and nine times. The chain links TRBV2 to TRBJ1-4; D possibly corresponds to TRBD1 (5 bases). V shed 5 bases and J shed 5 bases, with 15 bases lying between them. From germline, CDR1 is SNHLY and CDR2 FYNNEI. This CDR3 has 15 residues. The CDR3 DNA reads as TGTGCCAGCAGTCCTTCCGGGACCTACAATGAAAAACTGTTTTTT. It encodes CASSPSGTYNEKLFF.

The chain combines TRBV18 with TRBJ1-2, with D possibly TRBD1 on 5 matching bases. The V end was cut by 2 bases, the J end by 6 bases, with 19 bases between. Germline V gives CDR1 KGHSH, CDR2 LQKENI. This CDR3 is 16 amino acids long. CDR3 sequence (DNA): TGTGCCAGCTCACCATCGTCGGGGGGAGGAAGCGATGGCTACACCTTC. Translated, it gives CASSPSSGGGSDGYTF.

This clone was detected once. The chain couples TRBV7-2 to TRBJ2-3; 7 nucleotides line up with TRBD2. CDR1 and CDR2 (germline): SGHTA, FQGNSA. Trimming at V came to 1 base and at J to 1 base, leaving 5 bases not matched to a gene. The CDR3 extends over 16 amino acids. As DNA, the CDR3 is TGTGCCAGCAGCTTAGTGTCGGCGGGGGGCACAGATACGCAGTATTTT. As protein: CASSLVSAGGTDTQYF.

The chain carries TRBV7-2 and TRBJ2-7; no firm D call. This CDR3 contains 15 residues. Per germline, CDR1 SGHTA and CDR2 FQGNSA. With 1 base removed from V and 7 bases from J, the gap between germline ends came to 17 bases. The CDR3 DNA reads TGTGCCAGCAGCTTAGGTTCGGCGGCCTCCTGGGAGCAGTACTTC. This encodes CASSLGSAASWEQYF. The full variable domain, its missing parts supplied by reference TRBV7-2 and TRBJ2-7, is GAGVSQSPSNKVTEKGKDVELRCDPISGHTALYWYRQSLGQGLEFLIYFQGNSAPDKSGLPSDRFSAERTGGSVSTLTIQRTQQEDSAVYLCASSLGSAASWEQYFGPGTRLTVT.